This TCR beta chain emerged from a study of Ad26.COV2.S vaccination and SARS-CoV-2 variants. The overall study: The study gave Ad26.COV2.S intramuscularly, once or twice 56 days apart. Points from the study as a whole: Placebo recipients showed lower spike-specific TCR breadth than vaccinees. The breadth of spike-specific CD8+ and CD4+ T cell responses after vaccination was reportedly substantial.

The treatment is: some 20 received Ad26.COV2.S at low or high dose, single or two shots; about 5 received placebo; per-sample allocation not given. Sampling occurred on day 63 after the first vaccine or placebo injection. V lost 3 bases and J lost 0, with 13 bases in between. Germline V gene lookup returns CDR1 SGHAT and CDR2 FQNNGV. The CDR3 runs 16 residues. A remark on this clone: Its antigen remains unknown.

TCRdb's table, derived via immunoSEQ multiplex PCR, lists solely in-frame clones and lacks some. This table holds over 400,000 clones, 92% found once. The sequencing here drew on peripheral blood, taken in a trial of Ad26.COV2.S vaccine versus placebo. This clonotype originated in a person between 18 and 60 years old who received the Ad26.COV2.S COVID-19 vaccine or a placebo. V usage is TRBV11-2 and J usage is TRBJ2-3, with D maybe TRBD2 (6 bases). CDR3: CASSLVAGSSTDTQYF. DNA of the CDR3: TGTGCCAGCAGCTTGGTCGCGGGGAGTAGCACAGATACGCAGTATTTT.